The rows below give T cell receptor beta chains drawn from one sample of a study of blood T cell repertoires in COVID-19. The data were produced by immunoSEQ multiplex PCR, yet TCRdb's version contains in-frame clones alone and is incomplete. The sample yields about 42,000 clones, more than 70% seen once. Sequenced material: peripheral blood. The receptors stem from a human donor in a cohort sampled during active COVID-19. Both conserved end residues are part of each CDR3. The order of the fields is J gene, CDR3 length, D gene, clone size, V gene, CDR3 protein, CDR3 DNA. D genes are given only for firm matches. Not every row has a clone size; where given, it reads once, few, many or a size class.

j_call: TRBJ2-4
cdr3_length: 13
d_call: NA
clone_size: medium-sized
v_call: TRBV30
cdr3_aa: CAWSTGRGNIQYF
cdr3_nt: TGTGCCTGGAGTACAGGGAGGGGGAACATTCAGTACTTC

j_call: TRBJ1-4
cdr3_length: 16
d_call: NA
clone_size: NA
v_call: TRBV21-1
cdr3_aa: CASRPGRRQGREKLFF
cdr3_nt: TGTGCCAGCCGCCCGGGGAGACGACAGGGCCGGGAAAAACTGTTTTTT

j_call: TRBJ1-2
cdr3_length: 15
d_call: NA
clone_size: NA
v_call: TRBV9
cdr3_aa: CASSAGTMIPYGYTF
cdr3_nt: TGTGCCAGCAGCGCCGGGACAATGATTCCCTATGGCTACACCTTC

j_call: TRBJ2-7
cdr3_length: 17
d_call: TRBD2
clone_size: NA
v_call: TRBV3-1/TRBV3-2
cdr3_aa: CASSQEGGGSLPGEQYF
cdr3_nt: TGTGCCAGCAGCCAAGAGGGGGGGGGTTCCCTTCCCGGCGAGCAGTACTTC

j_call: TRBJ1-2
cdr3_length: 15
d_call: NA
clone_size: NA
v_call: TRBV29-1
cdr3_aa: CSVEDIQGPNYGYTF
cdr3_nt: TGCAGCGTTGAAGATATACAGGGACCTAACTATGGCTACACCTTC

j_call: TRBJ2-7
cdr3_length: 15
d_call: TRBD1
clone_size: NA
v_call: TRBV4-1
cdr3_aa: CASSQPGQGLYEQYF
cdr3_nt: TGCGCCAGCAGCCAACCGGGACAGGGGCTATACGAGCAGTACTTC

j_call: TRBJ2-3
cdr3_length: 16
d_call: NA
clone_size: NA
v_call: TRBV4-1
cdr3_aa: CASSQTGLPSTDTQYF
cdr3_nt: TGCGCCAGCAGCCAAACCGGACTACCTAGCACAGATACGCAGTATTTT

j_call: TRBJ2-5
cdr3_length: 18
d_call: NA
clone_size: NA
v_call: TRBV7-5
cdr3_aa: CARSSRQCHSAWQETQYF
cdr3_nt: TGTGCCAGAAGCTCCCGCCAGTGTCATAGCGCCTGGCAAGAGACCCAGTACTTC

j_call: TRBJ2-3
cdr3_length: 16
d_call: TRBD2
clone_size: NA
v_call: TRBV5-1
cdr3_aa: CASSTNLAGSTDTQYF
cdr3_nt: TGCGCCAGCAGCACCAATCTAGCGGGGAGCACAGATACGCAGTATTTT

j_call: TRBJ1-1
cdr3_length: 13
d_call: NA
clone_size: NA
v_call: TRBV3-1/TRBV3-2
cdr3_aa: CASSPRGNTEAFF
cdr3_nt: TGTGCCAGCAGCCCCAGGGGGAACACTGAAGCTTTCTTT